Listed below are T cell receptor beta chains from one sample, sequenced in a study of blood T cell repertoires in COVID-19. The data were produced by immunoSEQ multiplex PCR, yet TCRdb's version contains in-frame clones alone and is incomplete. The sample contains 150,000 to 170,000 clones, 76% of which appear only once. What was sequenced was peripheral blood. The receptors here all came from a woman older than 75 with acute or convalescent COVID-19. The CDR3 runs from the conserved cysteine through the conserved F or W. D genes are given only for firm matches. Rows give clone size only sometimes, using once, few, many, or a class for an expanded clone.

TRBV12-5	TRBJ1-2	-	-	TGTGCTAGTGGTCTCGACAGGAGCTACTTGGGCTACACCTTC	CASGLDRSYLGYTF
TRBV6-5	TRBJ1-6	-	-	TGTGCCAGCAGTTACAATCAGGGAAATTCACCCCTCCACTTT	CASSYNQGNSPLHF
TRBV6-1	TRBJ2-7	-	-	TGTGCCAGCAGTGAAGGCCCCAGCTACGAGCAGTACTTC	CASSEGPSYEQYF
TRBV7-9	TRBJ1-1	-	-	TGTGCCAGCAGCTTAGGAATGGGCAGGGGTAGTGGAGCTTTCTTT	CASSLGMGRGSGAFF
TRBV30	TRBJ1-2	-	-	TGTGCCTGGACCCCGGACAACTCTAACTATGGCTACACCTTC	CAWTPDNSNYGYTF
TRBV29-1	TRBJ2-5	-	TRBD2	TGCAGCGTCCGAATTGGGGGGGTCCAAGAGACCCAGTACTTC	CSVRIGGVQETQYF
TRBV9	TRBJ2-1	once	TRBD2	TGTGCCAGCAGCGTAACTAGCGGAGGGGAGCAGTTCTTC	CASSVTSGGEQFF
TRBV6-5	TRBJ2-1	few	TRBD2	TGTGCCAGCAGAAATAGCGGGAGTACCCACAATGAGCAGTTCTTC	CASRNSGSTHNEQFF
TRBV6-2/TRBV6-3	TRBJ2-3	-	-	TGTGCCAGCAGTTACGTCGCAGATACGCAGTATTTT	CASSYVADTQYF
TRBV7-3	TRBJ2-2	-	-	TGTGCCAGCAGCTTCGATCCTGACAGAGAACTCACCGGGGAGCTGTTTTTT	CASSFDPDRELTGELFF
TRBV2	TRBJ1-1	-	TRBD1	TGTGCCAGCAGAGCAGGGGGTACGAACACTGAAGCTTTCTTT	CASRAGGTNTEAFF
TRBV5-1	TRBJ1-2	-	-	TGCGCCAGCAATCGGGAGTCCAGCTCCTATGGCTACACCTTC	CASNRESSSYGYTF
TRBV27	TRBJ1-1	few	-	TGTGCCAGCCGGGGAATGGTTTTGGGTATAATGAACACTGAAGCTTTCTTT	CASRGMVLGIMNTEAFF
TRBV7-2	TRBJ1-5	-	-	TGTGCCAGCAGCTTATATAGCCAGCCCCAGCATTTT	CASSLYSQPQHF
TRBV6-1	TRBJ1-4	many	-	TGTGCCAGCAGTGAAATCAGGGTTGATGAAAAACTGTTTTTT	CASSEIRVDEKLFF
TRBV28	TRBJ1-2	-	-	TGTGCCAGCCAGCAGGGCCGGGGGTTTAGGGACTATGGCTACACCTTC	CASQQGRGFRDYGYTF
TRBV6-5	TRBJ1-1	-	-	TGTGCCAGCAGTTACTCTCAGGGTGGGACTGAAGCTTTCTTT	CASSYSQGGTEAFF
TRBV2	TRBJ2-4	-	-	TGTGCCAGCAGTACGGGAATGGGAAACATTCAGTACTTC	CASSTGMGNIQYF
TRBV19	TRBJ1-5	-	-	TGTGCCAATGAACGTCCCCCGTCAGGGGGCAATCAGCCCCAGCATTTT	CANERPPSGGNQPQHF
TRBV3-1/TRBV3-2	TRBJ2-3	-	TRBD2	TGTGCCAGCAGCCAAGGACTAGCGGGAAGAGATACGCAGTATTTT	CASSQGLAGRDTQYF
TRBV19	TRBJ1-5	-	-	TGTGCCAGTAGTATATTAAATCAGCCCCAGCATTTT	CASSILNQPQHF
TRBV15	TRBJ1-5	-	TRBD1	TGTGCCACCAGCAAAACCGGGACAGGGCTGAATCAGCCCCAGCATTTT	CATSKTGTGLNQPQHF
TRBV30	TRBJ1-5	few	-	TGTGCCTGGAGTTCAGATAGCAATCAGCCCCAGCATTTT	CAWSSDSNQPQHF
TRBV3-1/TRBV3-2	TRBJ2-1	-	-	TGTGCCAGCAGCCAAGATAGGAGGCAGGCCCCATTCGCCGATGAGCAGTTCTTC	CASSQDRRQAPFADEQFF
TRBV19	TRBJ2-5	-	TRBD2	TGTGCCAGTAGTCCCACCCCCGGGACTAGCGGGATACAGACCCAGTACTTC	CASSPTPGTSGIQTQYF
TRBV30	TRBJ1-2	few	TRBD1	TGTGCCTGGGGGACAGGGTCAGCATATGGCTACACCTTC	CAWGTGSAYGYTF
TRBV12-5	TRBJ1-4	few	-	TGTGCTAGTGGTTTGGTTAGCGTTAATGAAAAACTGTTTTTT	CASGLVSVNEKLFF
TRBV9	TRBJ1-1	-	-	TGTGCCAGCGCCCTTGACTTGAACACTGAAGCTTTCTTT	CASALDLNTEAFF
TRBV19	TRBJ1-6	-	TRBD1	TGTGCCAGTAGAACCCAGGGGGCCCCTAATTCACCCCTCCACTTT	CASRTQGAPNSPLHF
TRBV18	TRBJ2-7	-	-	TGTGCCAGCTCATCAGCCGGGACAACATACGAGCAGTACTTC	CASSSAGTTYEQYF
TRBV10-3	TRBJ2-3	-	TRBD1	TGTGCCATCAGCTATGGGACAGGGGGCACAGATACGCAGTATTTT	CAISYGTGGTDTQYF
TRBV3-1/TRBV3-2	TRBJ1-2	-	TRBD1	TGTGCCAGCAGCCAAGAAACCCTTACAGGGGGCTATGGCTACACCTTC	CASSQETLTGGYGYTF
TRBV27	TRBJ2-2	-	TRBD2	TGTGCCAGCAGTTTAAGGCGGGAGTCCTCCCTCGGGGAGCTGTTTTTT	CASSLRRESSLGELFF
TRBV6-1	TRBJ2-6	-	TRBD1	TGTGCCAGCAGTGCCCGGACAGGGGGTTCCTCTGGGGCCAACGTCCTGACTTTC	CASSARTGGSSGANVLTF
TRBV30	TRBJ1-2	-	TRBD1	TGTGCCTGGAGTGTACTCCGGACAGGGGGCTATGGCTACACCTTC	CAWSVLRTGGYGYTF
TRBV7-7	TRBJ2-1	-	TRBD2	TGTGCTAGCAGCTTAGGCAGCGGGGGGGCCTATGAGCAGTTCTTC	CASSLGSGGAYEQFF
TRBV7-2	TRBJ1-3	-	TRBD1	TGTGCCAGCAGCTTAGCGGTGACAGGGCTCGAAAACACCATATATTTT	CASSLAVTGLENTIYF
TRBV24-1	TRBJ2-5	-	TRBD1	TGTGCCACCAGTGAAGGGGGACAGTACCAAGAGACCCAGTACTTC	CATSEGGQYQETQYF
TRBV7-3	TRBJ1-1	-	-	TGTGCCAGTGGACAGAACATGAACACTGAAGCTTTCTTT	CASGQNMNTEAFF